A single sample gave rise to the 27 T cell receptor beta chains below, sequenced in a study of blood T cell repertoires in COVID-19. Clones were read by immunoSEQ multiplex PCR, and TCRdb kept only the in-frame ones, dropping some. The data contain 80,000 to 100,000 clones, about 85% of them seen just once; the ten biggest clones take up approximately 4.5%. The sequenced sample was peripheral blood. These receptors came from a man between 70 and 80 years old with acute or convalescent COVID-19.

This chain links TRBV5-4 with TRBJ2-5; 8 bases agree with TRBD2. The CDR3 extends over 13 amino acids. V gave up 4 bases and J gave up 3 bases; unmatched junction bases: 2. Per germline, CDR1 SGHNT and CDR2 YYREEE (reference sequence). The CDR3, as DNA: TGTGCCAGCAGCCCGGGACTAGAAGAGACCCAGTACTTC. It is translated as CASSPGLEETQYF.

This clone was observed a single time. V and J are TRBV6-5 and TRBJ2-3, with D possibly TRBD1 on 6 matching bases. Germline V gene data show CDR1 as MNHEY and CDR2 as SVGAGI. This CDR3 has 15 amino acids. The V gene lost 5 bases and the J gene lost 2 bases, with 14 bases spanning the gap. This CDR3 is CASSKDRDHTDTQYF. The DNA of the CDR3 is TGTGCCAGCAGTAAGGACAGAGACCACACAGATACGCAGTATTTT.

The chain employs TRBV28 and TRBJ1-5, with D possibly TRBD1 on 5 matching bases. V shed 6 bases and J shed 8 bases, with 20 bases lying between them. The CDR3 is made up of 15 amino acids. Germline V lookup: CDR1 MDHEN, CDR2 SYDVKM. The CDR3, as DNA: TGTGCCAGCAGCTCCCGACAGAGCCGATTCGAGCCCCAGCATTTT. This sequence encodes CASSSRQSRFEPQHF.

This chain joins TRBV6-1 and TRBJ1-3; D is ambiguous. The V and J ends lost 3 bases and 0 bases respectively, with 9 bases between them. The germline gives CDR1 MNHNS, CDR2 SASEGT. This CDR3 is 15 amino acids long. CDR3 protein: CASSDIANSGNTIYF. In DNA, the CDR3 is TGTGCCAGCAGTGACATCGCGAACTCTGGAAACACCATATATTTT.

As DNA, the CDR3 is TGTGCCAGCAGCATCCAGCGGGGGGGCGGCGGGGAGCAGTTCTTC. It encodes CASSIQRGGGGEQFF. The gene calls are TRBV5-4 and TRBJ2-1, with 10 bases that match TRBD2. The CDR3 totals 15 residues. Germline-derived CDR1 and CDR2 are SGHNT and YYREEE (reference sequence). J was trimmed by 10 bases and V by 4 bases; bases with no gene match: 11.

The table lists this clone with a few counts. The rearrangement uses TRBV2 and TRBJ1-1, with D uncertain. Germline lookup yields CDR1 SNHLY and CDR2 FYNNEI. The V end lost 7 bases, the J end lost 0 bases, and 6 bases lay between the germline ends. CDR3 length: 12 amino acids. CDR3 sequence reads: CASKRMNTEAFF. The CDR3 DNA reads TGTGCCAGCAAGCGCATGAACACTGAAGCTTTCTTT.

This sequence joins TRBV6-5 and TRBJ2-7, with D perhaps matching TRBD2 (6 bases). The CDR3 has 11 residues. CDR1 is MNHEY, CDR2 SVGAGI, per germline. V dropped 2 bases and J dropped 7 bases, with 6 bases sitting between them. CDR3 nucleotide sequence: TGTGCCAGCAGTTACGGGGGGGAGCAGTACGTC. Translating gives CASSYGGEQYV.

The chain employs TRBV5-1 and TRBJ2-7; 7 bases agree with TRBD2. CDR1 is SGHRS, CDR2 YFSETQ, per germline. With 1 base clipped from V and 6 bases from J, the junction kept 10 bases outside the gene matches. The CDR3 extends over 15 amino acids. The CDR3 spells CASSLLGGTLTEQYF. In nucleotides, the CDR3 is TGCGCCAGCAGCTTGTTGGGAGGGACTCTCACCGAGCAGTACTTC.

The rearrangement uses TRBV25-1 and TRBJ1-6, with 8 bases identical to TRBD1. From germline, CDR1 is MGHDK and CDR2 SYGVNS. The CDR3 totals 13 residues. The trim removed 4 bases at V and 11 bases at J, leaving 4 bases unmatched. The CDR3 reads CASSGTGFTPLHF. DNA for the CDR3: TGTGCCAGCAGTGGGACAGGGTTTACACCCCTCCACTTT.

This rearrangement joins TRBV12-3 or TRBV12-4 to TRBJ1-1; D remains ambiguous. V lost 3 bases, J lost 4 bases, and 9 bases lay in between. The CDR3 is made up of 13 amino acids. CDR3 in amino acids: CASSFNEGTEAFF. Here the CDR3 DNA reads TGTGCCAGCAGTTTTAACGAGGGCACTGAAGCTTTCTTT.

The rearrangement joins TRBV7-3 to TRBJ2-6; the D gene is possibly TRBD1 (5 bases). CDR1 is SGHTA, CDR2 FQGTGA, per germline. V dropped 1 base and J dropped 0 bases, with 7 bases sitting between them. The CDR3 has 16 residues. In nucleotides, the CDR3 is TGTGCCAGCAGCTTAAGGGGCTACTCTGGGGCCAACGTCCTGACTTTC. It translates to CASSLRGYSGANVLTF.

The chain links TRBV3-1 (or the pseudogene TRBV3-2) to TRBJ2-2; no definite D call. Trimming left V 3 bases short and J 5 bases short, with 4 bases between. The CDR3 has 12 amino acids. CDR1 and CDR2 (germline): LGHDT, YNNKEL (reference sequence). The CDR3 loop reads CASSHSTGELFF. The CDR3 DNA reads TGTGCCAGCAGCCATTCAACCGGGGAGCTGTTTTTT.

The rearrangement uses TRBV29-1 and TRBJ1-2; D call uncertain. The CDR3 loop spans 11 amino acids. CDR1 SQVTM and CDR2 ANQGSEA come from the germline V gene. V gave up 7 bases and J gave up 6 bases, with 12 bases separating them. In DNA form, the CDR3 reads TGCAGCGAATCGTCAGGCCATGGCTACACCTTC. Translated: CSESSGHGYTF. The full variable domain, rest sourced from reference TRBV29-1 and TRBJ1-2, is SAVISQKPSRDICQRGTSLTIQCQVDSQVTMMFWYRQQPGQSLTLIATANQGSEATYESGFVIDKFPISRPNLTFSTLTVSNMSPEDSSIYLCSESSGHGYTFGSGTRLTVV.

This rearrangement joins TRBV5-1 to TRBJ2-2; TRBD2 agrees at 9 bases. The CDR3 is 14 residues long. The V gene's germline CDR1 is SGHRS and CDR2 YFSETQ. V dropped 2 bases and J dropped 6; count of bases not matched to a gene: 2. CDR3 nucleotide sequence: TGCGCCAGCAGCTTTGCGGGGGGGCCCGGGGAGCTGTTTTTT. It is translated as CASSFAGGPGELFF.

V gene TRBV5-1 combines with J gene TRBJ1-4; TRBD1 is a possible D gene (5 bases). Between the trimmed V and J ends, which lost 2 bases and 1 base, there was a span of 9 bases. Germline lookup yields CDR1 SGHRS and CDR2 YFSETQ. The CDR3 is 15 residues long. CDR3 residues: CASSFSQGTNEKLFF. CDR3 in DNA: TGCGCCAGCAGCTTCAGCCAGGGAACTAATGAAAAACTGTTTTTT.

This chain links TRBV4-1 with TRBJ2-5; TRBD1 aligns across 7 bases. Germline V gene sequence: CDR1 MGHRA, CDR2 YSYEKL. The CDR3 sequence is 15 residues long. Trimming cost V 4 bases and J 5 bases; bases outside gene matches: 10. Here the CDR3 reads CASSPYRGEVETQYF. Here the CDR3 DNA reads TGCGCCAGCAGCCCTTACAGGGGTGAGGTGGAGACCCAGTACTTC.

The chain is built from TRBV6-5 and TRBJ2-3; maybe TRBD2 (6 bases). Germline V gene data show CDR1 as MNHEY and CDR2 as SVGAGI. The length of the CDR3 is 15 residues. The V end lost 4 bases, the J end lost 0 bases, and 11 bases lay between the germline ends. CDR3 DNA sequence: TGTGCCAGCAGTTCCTTAGCGGATAGCACAGATACGCAGTATTTT. Its protein product is CASSSLADSTDTQYF.

The chain uses TRBV6-1 and TRBJ1-4; 7 bases line up with TRBD1. Looked up from germline, CDR1 is MNHNS and CDR2 is SASEGT. With V trimmed by 2 bases and J by 5 bases, 2 bases remained unmatched. The CDR3 runs 14 residues. The CDR3 bases are TGTGCCAGCAGTGAAAGGGGGCCGAATGAAAAACTGTTTTTT. Translating it yields CASSERGPNEKLFF.

The chain combines TRBV7-6 with TRBJ2-6, with 7 bases aligning to TRBD2. Germline V gene sequence: CDR1 SGHVS, CDR2 FNYEAQ. Losses at the gene ends were 4 bases for V and 0 bases for J; bases not matched to a gene: 3. The CDR3 is made up of 16 amino acids. This CDR3 is CASSSGGFSGANVLTF. The DNA of the CDR3 is TGTGCCAGCAGCTCCGGGGGGTTCTCTGGGGCCAACGTCCTGACTTTC.

The rearrangement links TRBV28 to TRBJ1-1; D is possibly TRBD1 (6 bases). CDR1 and CDR2 (germline): MDHEN, SYDVKM. The CDR3 runs to 14 residues. The V and J ends lost 8 bases and 1 base respectively, with 14 bases between them. The CDR3: CASSSYRENTEAFF. Here the CDR3 DNA reads TGTGCCAGCTCGAGTTACAGGGAGAACACTGAAGCTTTCTTT.

The CDR3 here is CATSDSQGKNTEAFF. CDR3 bases: TGTGCCACCAGTGATTCACAGGGGAAGAACACTGAAGCTTTCTTT. The chain joins TRBV24-1 to TRBJ1-1; 7 positions match TRBD1. The CDR3 consists of 15 residues. J was trimmed by 1 base and V by 2 bases; bases with no gene match: 3. The germline gives CDR1 KGHDR, CDR2 SFDVKD.

V and J are TRBV6-2 or TRBV6-3 and TRBJ2-1; D possibly corresponds to TRBD2 (5 bases). Trimming took 5 bases from V and 10 from J, leaving 9 bases between them. Looked up from germline, CDR1 is MNHEY and CDR2 is SVGEGT. The CDR3 is made up of 11 amino acids. In nucleotides, the CDR3 is TGTGCCAGCAGTCAAGGGAGCGAGCAGTTCTTC. Translated: CASSQGSEQFF.

This clone was recorded only once. The genes are TRBV23-1 and TRBJ1-3; possible D gene TRBD1, 5 bases. TRBV23-1 is filed as an ORF, its function uncertain. The V end was cut by 5 bases, the J end by 2 bases, with 10 bases between. The CDR3 contains 14 residues. The CDR3 region is CASSTGGAGNTIYF. The CDR3 bases are TGCGCCAGCAGTACCGGAGGGGCTGGAAACACCATATATTTT.

In its sample, this clone was seen a few times. The chain has TRBV7-6 and TRBJ2-3; D is unclear. The V end lost 3 bases, the J end lost 9 bases, and 13 bases lay between the germline ends. The CDR3 covers 13 residues. The germline V gene encodes CDR1 SGHVS and CDR2 FNYEAQ. As DNA, the CDR3 is TGTGCCAGCAGCTTGGGTACTATGGCCACGCAGTATTTT. This encodes CASSLGTMATQYF.

The chain uses TRBV7-8 and TRBJ1-6, with TRBD1 as a possible D gene (5 bases). The CDR3 is 12 residues long. With 0 bases removed from V and 15 bases from J, the gap between germline ends came to 9 bases. Germline V CDR1 and CDR2: SGHVS, FQNEAQ. CDR3: CASSLAPGLLHF. In DNA form, the CDR3 reads TGTGCCAGCAGCTTAGCTCCGGGACTCCTCCACTTT.

This chain uses TRBV3-1 (or the pseudogene TRBV3-2) with TRBJ2-3; 12 bases match TRBD2. The CDR3 has 15 amino acids. Germline lookup yields CDR1 LGHDT and CDR2 YNNKEL (reference sequence). V shed 1 base, J shed 6 bases, and the junction held 2 bases outside the gene matches. The chain's CDR3 is CASSQATSGGDTQYF. Here the CDR3 DNA reads TGTGCCAGCAGCCAAGCGACTAGCGGGGGTGATACGCAGTATTTT.

This chain joins TRBV7-6 and TRBJ2-7; 10 bases agree with TRBD2. V trimming: 4 bases; J trimming: 3 bases; junction bases outside the gene matches: 6. Looked up from germline, CDR1 is SGHVS and CDR2 is FNYEAQ. The CDR3 loop spans 15 amino acids. The CDR3 nucleotides read TGTGCCAGCAGCTCGAAGCGGGGGGGGAGCTACGAGCAGTACTTC. Protein product: CASSSKRGGSYEQYF.